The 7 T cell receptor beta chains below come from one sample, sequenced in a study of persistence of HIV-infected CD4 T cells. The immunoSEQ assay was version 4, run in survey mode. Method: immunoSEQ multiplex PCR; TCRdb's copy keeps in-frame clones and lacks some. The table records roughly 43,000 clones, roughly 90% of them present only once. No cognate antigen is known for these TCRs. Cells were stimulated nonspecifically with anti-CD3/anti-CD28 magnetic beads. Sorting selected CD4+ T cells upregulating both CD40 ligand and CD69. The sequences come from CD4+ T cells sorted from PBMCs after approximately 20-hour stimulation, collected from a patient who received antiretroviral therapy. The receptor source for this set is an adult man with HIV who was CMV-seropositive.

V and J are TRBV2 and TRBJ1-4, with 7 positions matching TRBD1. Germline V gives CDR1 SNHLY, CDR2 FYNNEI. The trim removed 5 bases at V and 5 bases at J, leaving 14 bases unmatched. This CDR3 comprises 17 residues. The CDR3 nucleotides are TGTGCCAGCAGTTTTGGTGGACCGGGACAGTTAAATGAAAAACTGTTTTTT. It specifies CASSFGGPGQLNEKLFF.

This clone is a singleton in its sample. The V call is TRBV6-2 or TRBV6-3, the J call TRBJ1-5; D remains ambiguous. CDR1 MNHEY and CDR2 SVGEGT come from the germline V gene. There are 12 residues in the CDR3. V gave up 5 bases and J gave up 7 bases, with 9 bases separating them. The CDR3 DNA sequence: TGTGCCAGCAGTACCCCCCGACAGCCCCAGCATTTT. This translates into CASSTPRQPQHF.

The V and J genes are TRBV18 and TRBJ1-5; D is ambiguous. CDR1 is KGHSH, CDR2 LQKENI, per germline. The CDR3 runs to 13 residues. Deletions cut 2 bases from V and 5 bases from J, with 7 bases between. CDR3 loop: CASSPSEYQPQHF. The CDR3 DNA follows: TGTGCCAGCTCACCATCAGAGTATCAGCCCCAGCATTTT.

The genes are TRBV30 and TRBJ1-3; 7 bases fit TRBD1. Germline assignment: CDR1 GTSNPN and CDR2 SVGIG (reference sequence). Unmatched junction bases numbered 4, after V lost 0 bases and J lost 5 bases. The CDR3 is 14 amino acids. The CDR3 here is CAWSVLQGRNTIYF. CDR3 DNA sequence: TGTGCCTGGAGTGTTTTACAGGGGAGAAACACCATATATTTT.

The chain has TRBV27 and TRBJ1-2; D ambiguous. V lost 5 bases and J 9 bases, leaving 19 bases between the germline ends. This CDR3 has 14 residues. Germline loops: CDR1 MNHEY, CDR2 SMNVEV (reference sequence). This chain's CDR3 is CASSPSLTPLSYTF. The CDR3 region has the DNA TGTGCCAGCAGTCCTTCTCTGACACCGTTAAGCTACACCTTC.

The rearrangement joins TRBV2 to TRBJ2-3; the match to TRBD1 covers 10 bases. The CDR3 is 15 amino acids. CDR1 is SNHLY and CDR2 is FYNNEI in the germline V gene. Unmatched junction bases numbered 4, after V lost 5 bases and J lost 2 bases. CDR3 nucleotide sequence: TGTGCCAGCAGTTTGGACAGGGGGTCCACAGATACGCAGTATTTT. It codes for CASSLDRGSTDTQYF.

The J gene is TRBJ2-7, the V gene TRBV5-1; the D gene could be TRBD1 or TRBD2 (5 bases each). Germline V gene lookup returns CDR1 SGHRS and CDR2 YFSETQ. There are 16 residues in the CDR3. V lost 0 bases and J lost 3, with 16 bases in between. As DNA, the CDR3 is TGCGCCAGCAGCTTGGAAGGAGGTTGGACACACTACGAGCAGTACTTC. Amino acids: CASSLEGGWTHYEQYF.